The entry below gives a single T cell receptor beta chain sequence along with its context. Authors' analysis steps: Reference gene primer amplification gave nucleated cell count estimates. The method was immunoSEQ multiplex PCR; TCRdb's version includes in-frame clones alone and lacks a portion of them. The V and J calls and the clone size are those of that table, but D and trimming were determined from the DNA. The sample contains 150,000 to 200,000 clones, approximately 81% of which appear only once. These data come from a study of blood T cell repertoires in COVID-19. Study in general: The origin of the acute and convalescent COVID-19 samples was the United States, Italy and Spain. Sources were T cells, B-cell-depleted T cells, or PBMCs; the material itself was cDNA or gDNA.

Seattle-derived patients entered the study during active infection and were followed longitudinally. V lost 5 bases to trimming and J lost 0 bases; unmatched junction nucleotides: 4. Germline assignment: CDR1 SGHTA and CDR2 FQGNSA. This CDR3 is 17 amino acids long. Specimen: peripheral blood. The receptor comes from a woman in her 70s with COVID-19, enrolled during active disease. This chain links TRBV7-2 with TRBJ2-7, with 16 bases matching TRBD2. The CDR3 spells CASSLGLAGGNSYEQYF. The CDR3 region has the DNA TGTGCCAGCAGCCTGGGACTAGCGGGAGGGAACTCCTACGAGCAGTACTTC.